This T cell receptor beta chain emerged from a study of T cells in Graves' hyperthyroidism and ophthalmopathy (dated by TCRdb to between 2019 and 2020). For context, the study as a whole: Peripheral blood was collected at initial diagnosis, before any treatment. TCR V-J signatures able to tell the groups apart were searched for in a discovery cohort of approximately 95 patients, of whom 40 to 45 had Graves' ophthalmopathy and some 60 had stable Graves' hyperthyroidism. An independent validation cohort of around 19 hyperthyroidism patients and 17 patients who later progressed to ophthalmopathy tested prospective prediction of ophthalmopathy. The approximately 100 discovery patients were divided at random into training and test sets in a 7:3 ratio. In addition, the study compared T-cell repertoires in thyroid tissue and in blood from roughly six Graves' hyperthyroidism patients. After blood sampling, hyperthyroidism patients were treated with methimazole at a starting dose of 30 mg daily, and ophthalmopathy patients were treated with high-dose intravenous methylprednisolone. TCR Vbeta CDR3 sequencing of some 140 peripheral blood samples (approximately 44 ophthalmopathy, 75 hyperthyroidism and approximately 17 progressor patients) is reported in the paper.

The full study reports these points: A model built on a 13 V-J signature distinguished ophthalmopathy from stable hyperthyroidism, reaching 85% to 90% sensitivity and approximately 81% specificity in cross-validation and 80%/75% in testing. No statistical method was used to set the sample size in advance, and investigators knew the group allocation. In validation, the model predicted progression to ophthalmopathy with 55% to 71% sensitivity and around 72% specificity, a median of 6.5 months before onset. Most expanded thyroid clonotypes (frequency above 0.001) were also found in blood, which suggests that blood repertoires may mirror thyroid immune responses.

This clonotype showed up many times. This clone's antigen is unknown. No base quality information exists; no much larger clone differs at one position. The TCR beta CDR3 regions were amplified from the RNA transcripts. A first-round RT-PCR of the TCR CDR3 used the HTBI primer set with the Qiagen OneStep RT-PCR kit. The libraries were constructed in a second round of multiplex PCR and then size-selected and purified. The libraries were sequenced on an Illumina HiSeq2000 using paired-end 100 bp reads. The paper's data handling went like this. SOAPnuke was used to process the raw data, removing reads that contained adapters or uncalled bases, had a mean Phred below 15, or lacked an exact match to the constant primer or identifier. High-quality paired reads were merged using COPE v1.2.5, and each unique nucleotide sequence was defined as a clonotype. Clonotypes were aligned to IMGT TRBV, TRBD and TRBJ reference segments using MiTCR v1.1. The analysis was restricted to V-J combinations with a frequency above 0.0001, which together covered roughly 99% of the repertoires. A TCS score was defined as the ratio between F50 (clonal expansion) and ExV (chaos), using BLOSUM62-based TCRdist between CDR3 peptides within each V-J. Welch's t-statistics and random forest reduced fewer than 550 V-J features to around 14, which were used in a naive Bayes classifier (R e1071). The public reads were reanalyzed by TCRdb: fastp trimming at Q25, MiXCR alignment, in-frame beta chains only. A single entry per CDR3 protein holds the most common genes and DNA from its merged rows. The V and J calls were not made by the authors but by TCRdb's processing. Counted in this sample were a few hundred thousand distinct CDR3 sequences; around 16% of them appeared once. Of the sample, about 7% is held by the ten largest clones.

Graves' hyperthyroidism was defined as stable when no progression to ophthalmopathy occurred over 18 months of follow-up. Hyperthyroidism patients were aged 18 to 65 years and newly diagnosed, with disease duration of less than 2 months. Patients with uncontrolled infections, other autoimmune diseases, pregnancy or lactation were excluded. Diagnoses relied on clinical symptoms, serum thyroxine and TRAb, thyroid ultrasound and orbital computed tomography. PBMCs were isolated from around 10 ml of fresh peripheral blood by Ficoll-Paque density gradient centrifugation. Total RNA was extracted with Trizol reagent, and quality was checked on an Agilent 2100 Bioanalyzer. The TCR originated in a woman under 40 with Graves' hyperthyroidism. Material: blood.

The CDR3 protein sequence reads: CSAPPPPGQAAWEQYF. The DNA is TGCAGTGCGCCCCCCCCTCCGGGACAGGCCGCTTGGGAGCAGTACTTC. The chain is encoded by TRBV20-1 joined to TRBJ2-7; TRBD1 lines up with 8 middle nucleotides. In the germline V gene (reference sequence), CDR1 corresponds to DFQATT and CDR2 to SNEGSKA. Relative to germline, V is missing 6 bases and J is missing 7 bases, with 20 bases of the junction outside any gene match. The CDR3, cysteine through phenylalanine, is 16 amino acids long. Here the CDR3 DNA is all that survives: 48 bases in frame from base 1.